This is a list of T cell receptor beta chains from one sample in a study of blood T cell repertoires in COVID-19. Using immunoSEQ multiplex PCR, the repertoire was profiled, and TCRdb retains in-frame clones only, with some absent. Among approximately 170,000 clones listed, approximately 85% were seen once. Specimen: peripheral blood. The source of these receptors is a man aged 80 or over with COVID-19, enrolled during active disease. CDR3s include the opening cysteine and the closing phenylalanine or tryptophan. A D gene is named only where the DNA matches it firmly. Clone size is given for some rows only: seen once, a few or many times, or a class if the clone is expanded.

TRBV29-1	.	TRBJ1-2	.	TGCAGCGTTGAAGGGGGGTTCGGGACTTTGAACTATGGCTACACCTTC	CSVEGGFGTLNYGYTF
TRBV7-6	.	TRBJ1-1	TRBD1	TGTGCCAGCAGGAGACAGGGCCTGAACACTGAAGCTTTCTTT	CASRRQGLNTEAFF
TRBV5-5	.	TRBJ2-1	.	TGTGCCAGCAGCTTAGGAGCGTACAATGAGCAGTTCTTC	CASSLGAYNEQFF
TRBV12-3/TRBV12-4	.	TRBJ2-2	.	TGTGCCTGCTGCCGGCGGGCCGGGGAGCTGTTTTTT	CACCRRAGELFF
TRBV7-2	.	TRBJ2-3	.	TGTGCCAGCAGCTTAGGGGTTCAGGGCAGGGGAGAGACAGATACGCAGTATTTT	CASSLGVQGRGETDTQYF
TRBV21-1	.	TRBJ1-5	.	TGTGCCAGCCTCCGGGGGAATTTGGGTATGCAGCCCCAGCATTTT	CASLRGNLGMQPQHF
TRBV6-5	.	TRBJ1-5	TRBD1	TGTGCCAGCAGTAGGGACAGAGTAAATCAGCCCCAGCATTTT	CASSRDRVNQPQHF
TRBV5-1	.	TRBJ1-1	TRBD1	TGCGCCAGATCCGGACAGGGACCCTATGAAGCTTTCTTT	CARSGQGPYEAFF
TRBV5-1	.	TRBJ2-5	.	TGCGCCAGCAGCCCCACCGACGGGCAAGAGACCCAGTACTTC	CASSPTDGQETQYF
TRBV29-1	.	TRBJ1-5	TRBD1	TGCAGCGTCGCTTCCGGGACAGGGATAGGGCAGCCCCAGCATTTT	CSVASGTGIGQPQHF
TRBV2	.	TRBJ1-3	TRBD1	TGTGCCAGCAGTGGGGACAGGGCCTCTGGAAACACCATATATTTT	CASSGDRASGNTIYF
TRBV7-6	.	TRBJ1-4	.	TGTGCCAGCAGCCTCCGGACAGTTCCTAATGAAAAACTGTTTTTT	CASSLRTVPNEKLFF
TRBV20-1	.	TRBJ1-6	.	TGCAGTGCTAGTTCCGGTAATTCACCCCTCCACTTT	CSASSGNSPLHF
TRBV5-1	once	TRBJ1-1	.	TGCGCCAGCAGCTTGCCGCCTTTTAGGGGGAACACTGAAGCTTTCTTT	CASSLPPFRGNTEAFF
TRBV6-5	.	TRBJ1-2	.	TGTGCCAGCAGCCCGACGGGGGGCTATGGCTACACCTTC	CASSPTGGYGYTF
TRBV7-9	once	TRBJ1-1	.	TGTGCCAGCAGCTTAGTAACAGTTGAAGCTTTCTTT	CASSLVTVEAFF
TRBV5-1	.	TRBJ1-1	TRBD1	TGCGCCAGCAGGACAGGGCTGAACACTGAAGCTTTCTTT	CASRTGLNTEAFF
TRBV10-3	.	TRBJ1-3	.	TGTGCCAGCCACAACCCCGGGAACACCATATATTTT	CASHNPGNTIYF
TRBV5-5	.	TRBJ2-7	.	TGTGCCAGCAGCCCGGCACCAGGCTCCACTTACGAGCAGTACTTC	CASSPAPGSTYEQYF
TRBV4-2	.	TRBJ2-5	.	TGTGCCAGCAGCCAAACCGGGAGCGACCAAGAGACCCAGTACTTC	CASSQTGSDQETQYF
TRBV6-5	.	TRBJ2-5	TRBD1	TGTGCCAGTAGTTATCTGGGACAGGTTAAAGAGACCCAGTACTTC	CASSYLGQVKETQYF
TRBV5-4	.	TRBJ2-5	.	TGTGCCAGCAGCTTCCTGGAGACCCAGTACTTC	CASSFLETQYF